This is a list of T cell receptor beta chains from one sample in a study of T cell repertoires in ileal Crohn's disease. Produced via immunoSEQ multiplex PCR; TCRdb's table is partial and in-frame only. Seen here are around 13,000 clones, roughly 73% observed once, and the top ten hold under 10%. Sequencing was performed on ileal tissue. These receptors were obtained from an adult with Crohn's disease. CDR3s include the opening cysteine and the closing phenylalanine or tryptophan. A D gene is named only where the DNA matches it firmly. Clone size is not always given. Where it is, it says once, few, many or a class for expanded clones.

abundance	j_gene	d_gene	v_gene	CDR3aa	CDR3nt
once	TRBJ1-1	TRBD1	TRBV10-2	CASRTGESSEAFF	TGCGCCTCAAGGACAGGGGAGAGTTCTGAAGCTTTCTTT
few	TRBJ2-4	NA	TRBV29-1	CSARQENIQYF	TGCAGCGCCCGGCAGGAAAACATTCAGTACTTC
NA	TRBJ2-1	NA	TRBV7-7	CASSLSLALSYNEQFF	TGTGCCAGCAGCTTATCCCTAGCCCTCTCCTACAATGAGCAGTTCTTC
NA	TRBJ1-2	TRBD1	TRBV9	CASSHGQGAGYTF	TGTGCCAGCAGCCACGGACAGGGGGCTGGCTACACCTTC
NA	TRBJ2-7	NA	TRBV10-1	CASSAREGEQYF	TGCGCCAGCAGTGCTCGGGAAGGGGAGCAGTACTTC
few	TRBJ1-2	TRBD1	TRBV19	CASTPRAGGDFYGYTF	TGTGCCAGTACCCCGCGGGCAGGGGGCGACTTTTATGGCTACACCTTC
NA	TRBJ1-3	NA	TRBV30	CAWSGGAGNTIYF	TGTGCCTGGAGTGGAGGGGCTGGAAACACCATATATTTT
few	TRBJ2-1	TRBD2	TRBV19	CASSIRGGRNEQFF	TGTGCCAGTAGTATCCGGGGGGGCCGTAATGAGCAGTTCTTC
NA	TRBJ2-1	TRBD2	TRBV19	CASSNERGVEQFF	TGTGCCAGTAGTAACGAGCGGGGGGTTGAGCAGTTCTTC
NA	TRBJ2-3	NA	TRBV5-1	CASSKQGGGTDTQYF	TGCGCCAGCAGCAAGCAGGGGGGTGGCACAGATACGCAGTATTTT
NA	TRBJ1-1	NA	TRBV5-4	CASSLTGKGNTEAFF	TGTGCCAGCAGCTTAACGGGTAAGGGGAACACTGAAGCTTTCTTT
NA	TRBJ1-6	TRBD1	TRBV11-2	CASSGDSYNSPLHF	TGTGCCAGCAGCGGGGACAGCTATAATTCACCCCTCCACTTT
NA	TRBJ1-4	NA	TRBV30	CAWSVGAGNEKLFF	TGTGCCTGGAGTGTCGGGGCAGGAAATGAAAAACTGTTTTTT
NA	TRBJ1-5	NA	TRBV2	CASLGQTGQPQHF	TGTGCCAGCCTAGGACAGACCGGGCAGCCCCAGCATTTT
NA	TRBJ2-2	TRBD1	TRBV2	CASSGMFGDRVTGELFF	TGTGCCAGCAGTGGCATGTTCGGGGACAGGGTCACCGGGGAGCTGTTTTTT
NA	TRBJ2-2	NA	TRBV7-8	CASSLAAGANTGELFF	TGTGCCAGCAGCTTAGCGGCCGGGGCGAACACCGGGGAGCTGTTTTTT
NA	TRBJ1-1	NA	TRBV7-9	CASSFGGDTEAFF	TGTGCCAGCAGCTTTGGGGGGGACACTGAAGCTTTCTTT
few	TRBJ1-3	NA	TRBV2	CASSGGSGNTIYF	TGTGCCAGCAGTGGAGGGTCCGGAAACACCATATATTTT
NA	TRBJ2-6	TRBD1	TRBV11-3	CASSFTGGTGANVLTF	TGTGCCAGCAGCTTCACAGGGGGGACTGGGGCCAACGTCCTGACTTTC
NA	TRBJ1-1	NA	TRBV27	CASSLQGNTEAFF	TGTGCCAGCAGTTTACAGGGGAACACTGAAGCTTTCTTT
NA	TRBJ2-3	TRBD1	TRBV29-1	CSGTIYPGGGTDTQYF	TGCAGCGGCACGATTTATCCAGGGGGAGGCACAGATACGCAGTATTTT
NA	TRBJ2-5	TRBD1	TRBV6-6	CASSPVDRLQETQYF	TGTGCCAGCAGTCCCGTGGACAGGCTCCAAGAGACCCAGTACTTC
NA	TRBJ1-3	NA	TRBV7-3	CASSRDGAPGNTIYF	TGTGCCAGCAGCCGGGACGGAGCTCCTGGAAACACCATATATTTT
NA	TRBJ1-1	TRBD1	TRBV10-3	CAVYRGGTEAFF	TGTGCCGTCTACAGGGGGGGCACTGAAGCTTTCTTT
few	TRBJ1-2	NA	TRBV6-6	CASRASWGSGYTF	TGTGCCAGCAGGGCAAGTTGGGGTTCTGGCTACACCTTC
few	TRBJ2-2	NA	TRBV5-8	CASSLGGAGELFF	TGTGCCAGCAGCTTGGGGGGAGCCGGGGAGCTGTTTTTT
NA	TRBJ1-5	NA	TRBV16	CASSRVENQPQHF	TGTGCCAGCAGCCGAGTGGAAAATCAGCCCCAGCATTTT
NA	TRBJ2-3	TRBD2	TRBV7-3	CASSYGLGTDTQYF	TGTGCCAGCAGCTACGGACTAGGCACAGATACGCAGTATTTT
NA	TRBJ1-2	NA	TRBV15	CATSRVRGAYGYTF	TGTGCCACCAGCAGAGTCCGGGGGGCCTATGGCTACACCTTC
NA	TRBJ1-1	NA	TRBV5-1	CASSFNTGLTEAFF	TGCGCCAGCAGCTTTAATACAGGTTTGACTGAAGCTTTCTTT
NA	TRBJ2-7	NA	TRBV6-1	CASSEVGQSYEQYF	TGTGCCAGCAGTGAAGTGGGACAATCCTACGAGCAGTACTTC
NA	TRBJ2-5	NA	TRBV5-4	CANSFRGGETQYF	TGTGCCAACAGCTTTAGGGGGGGAGAGACCCAGTACTTC
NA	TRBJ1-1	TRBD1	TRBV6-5	CASSFWRQGGTEAFF	TGTGCCAGCAGTTTTTGGAGACAGGGAGGGACTGAAGCTTTCTTT
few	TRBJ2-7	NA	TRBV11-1	CASSRTGSKEQYF	TGTGCCAGCAGCCGTACAGGTTCCAAGGAGCAGTACTTC
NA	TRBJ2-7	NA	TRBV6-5	CASSYGRGFEQYF	TGTGCCAGCAGTTACGGTCGGGGGTTCGAGCAGTACTTC
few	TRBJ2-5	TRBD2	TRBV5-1	CASSPGLARETQYF	TGCGCCAGCAGCCCTGGACTAGCGCGGGAGACCCAGTACTTC
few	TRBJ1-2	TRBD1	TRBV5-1	CASSSQQGGKDGYTF	TGCGCCAGCAGCTCCCAACAGGGGGGTAAAGATGGCTACACCTTC